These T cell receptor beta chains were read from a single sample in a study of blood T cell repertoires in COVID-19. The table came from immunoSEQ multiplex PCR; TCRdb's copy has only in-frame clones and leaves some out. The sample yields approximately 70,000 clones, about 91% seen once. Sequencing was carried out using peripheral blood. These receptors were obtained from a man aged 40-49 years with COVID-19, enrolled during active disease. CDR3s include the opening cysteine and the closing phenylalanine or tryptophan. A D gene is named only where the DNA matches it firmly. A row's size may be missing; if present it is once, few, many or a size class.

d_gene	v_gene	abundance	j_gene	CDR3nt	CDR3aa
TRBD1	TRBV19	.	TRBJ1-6	TGTGCCAACGACAGGGAGGTCCCGTTT	CANDREVPF
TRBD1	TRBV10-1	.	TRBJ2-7	TGCGCCAGCAGTGAGGGGACAGGGACCGGCGAGCAGTACTTC	CASSEGTGTGEQYF
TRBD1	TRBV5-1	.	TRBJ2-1	TGCGCCAGCAGCTTACTGGACAGGGGGCGGGTCAATGAGCAGTTCTTC	CASSLLDRGRVNEQFF
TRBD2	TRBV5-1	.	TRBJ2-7	TGCGCCAGCAACCCTGGCGGGGGGCGGTATTACGAGCAGTACTTC	CASNPGGGRYYEQYF
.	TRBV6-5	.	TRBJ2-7	TGTGCCAGCAGTTACACCACAGGCACCAACTACGAGCAGTACTTC	CASSYTTGTNYEQYF
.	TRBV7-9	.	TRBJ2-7	TGTGCCAGCAGCTTAGACGGGGGGCCTACCTACGAGCAGTACTTC	CASSLDGGPTYEQYF
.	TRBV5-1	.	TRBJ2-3	TGCGCCAGCAGCTTGGACGGCAGGGGGGTGGATACGCAGTATTTT	CASSLDGRGVDTQYF
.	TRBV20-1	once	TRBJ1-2	TGCAGTGCTAGTGCCATCGGGGTCATCGGCTACACCTTC	CSASAIGVIGYTF
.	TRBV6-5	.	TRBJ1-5	TGTGCCAGCAGTTACTCGGGCCAGGTTCGTCAGCCCCAGCATTTT	CASSYSGQVRQPQHF
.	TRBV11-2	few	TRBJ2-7	TGTGCCAGCAGCCCCGGACAGAACCTGGGCTACGAGCAGTACTTC	CASSPGQNLGYEQYF
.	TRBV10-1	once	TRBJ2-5	TGCGCCAGCAGTGAGTCCCAGGGCCAAGAGACCCAGTACTTC	CASSESQGQETQYF
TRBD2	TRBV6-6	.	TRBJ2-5	TGTGCCAGCAGCACTAGCGGGGGCATAGAGACCCAGTACTTC	CASSTSGGIETQYF
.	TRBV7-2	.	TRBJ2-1	TGTGCCAGCAGCTTAGGCCAGGGGCCCTACAATGAGCAGTTCTTC	CASSLGQGPYNEQFF
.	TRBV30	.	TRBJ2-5	TGTGCCTGGACCACGGACAGCATACGAAAAGAGACCCAGTACTTC	CAWTTDSIRKETQYF
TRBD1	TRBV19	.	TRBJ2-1	TGTGCCAGTAGCCCCTTCATGGGACAGGGGGCGAAGAATGAGCAGTTCTTC	CASSPFMGQGAKNEQFF
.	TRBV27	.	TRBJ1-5	TGTGCCAGCAGTTTAGTAGCGGGAGATCAGCCCCAGCATTTT	CASSLVAGDQPQHF
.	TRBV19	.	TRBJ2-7	TGTGCCAGTAGTGCCCACAGGGTTTTCGGCGAGCAGTACTTC	CASSAHRVFGEQYF